The 2 T cell receptor beta chains reported below all come from one sample, sequenced in a study of T cell repertoires in cytomegalovirus infection. From the reads, TCRdb called clonotypes with MiXCR, one entry per CDR3 protein. The sample holds about 920,000 distinct CDR3 sequences; roughly 30% are singletons and the top ten take 13%. No antigen is known for these receptors. Material: cultured CD8+ T cells from PBMCs, obtained from culture after CMV antigen stimulation. These receptors all stem from a human donor in good health (CMV status not recorded). Some clones in this sample may be carry-over from other donors' samples.

This clonotype was seen a few times. The V and J genes are TRBV13 and TRBJ1-1; tentative D call: TRBD1 (6 bases). V was cut by 6 bases and J by 5 bases, with 19 bases left in between. The germline V gene encodes CDR1 PRHDT and CDR2 FYEKMQ (reference sequence). There are 15 residues in the CDR3. CDR3 residues: CASSFSMGHSTEAFF. The CDR3 DNA sequence: TGTGCCAGCAGTTTCTCTATGGGACATTCGACTGAAGCTTTCTTT.

This chain links TRBV19 with TRBJ2-7; a weak D match, TRBD1 (6 bases). Germline V gene sequence: CDR1 LNHDA, CDR2 SQIVND (reference sequence). The CDR3 length is 14 residues. The V end was cut by 11 bases, the J end by 1 base, with 18 bases between. CDR3 protein: CAGRGLHSSYEQYV. The CDR3 coding sequence is TGTGCCGGCAGGGGCCTACACTCATCCTACGAGCAGTACGTC.